One sample yielded the 21 T cell receptor beta chains listed below, sequenced in a study of T-cell memory formation after mild COVID-19. TCRdb itself ran the 5' RACE reads through MiXCR, one entry per CDR3 protein. This sample has roughly 250,000 distinct CDR3 sequences, with roughly 15% found just once. The specimen was PBMCs or a T cell subset sorted from them (not recorded which). The receptor set was obtained from a man between 18 and 35 years old who had mild COVID-19 (a few samples of this study predate the infection). Cell type and time point are not known.

The J gene is TRBJ2-3, the V gene TRBV5-1; 11 bases are shared with TRBD2. The V gene end was trimmed by 0 bases and the J gene end by 1 base; junction bases not matched to a gene: 4. There are 17 residues in the CDR3. Germline V CDR1 and CDR2: SGHRS, YFSETQ. As DNA, the CDR3 is TGCGCCAGCAGCTTGGCCCTACTAGCGGGGGGCACAGATACGCAGTATTTT. The encoded protein is CASSLALLAGGTDTQYF.

This clonotype was recorded many times. The chain links TRBV7-9 to TRBJ2-3, with D perhaps given as TRBD1 or TRBD2 (6 bases each). Per the germline V gene, CDR1 is SEHNR and CDR2 is FQNEAQ (reference sequence). Trimming cost V 5 bases and J 4 bases, with 19 bases left between them. This CDR3 is built from 16 residues. DNA of the CDR3: TGTGCCAGCAGCCGAAATGTTGGGGGGCTATCAGATACGCAGTATTTT. Its translation is CASSRNVGGLSDTQYF.

The chain uses TRBV5-1 and TRBJ2-7, with TRBD1 matching over 8 bases. CDR1 and CDR2 (germline): SGHRS, YFSETQ. The junction had 2 bases not matched to a gene; V was cut back by 0 bases and J by 0 bases. The CDR3 extends over 15 amino acids. The CDR3 sequence: CASSLGTGSSYEQYV. The CDR3 DNA is TGCGCCAGCAGCTTGGGGACAGGGAGCTCCTACGAGCAGTACGTC.

This clonotype has more than one count but fewer than ten. The genes are TRBV6-5 and TRBJ2-5; no reliable D call. V shed 6 bases and J shed 5 bases, with 16 bases lying between them. Per the germline V gene, CDR1 is MNHEY and CDR2 is SVGAGI. This CDR3 comprises 14 residues. The CDR3 protein is CASRRTVSGETQYF. The CDR3 nucleotides read TGTGCCAGCAGAAGGACGGTATCTGGGGAGACCCAGTACTTC.

J is TRBJ1-6 and V is TRBV6-5, with D unclear. This CDR3 contains 13 residues. Trimming stripped 6 bases from V and 7 bases from J, with 10 bases between. Germline CDR1 reads MNHEY; CDR2 reads SVGAGI. The DNA for the CDR3 is TGTGCCAGCAGAGGTCCCCGGAATTCACCCCTCCACTTT. Translating gives CASRGPRNSPLHF.

This clonotype occurred a few times. The CDR3 spells CASSLAGQGYEQYV. The DNA of the CDR3 is TGTGCCAGCAGCTTGGCGGGTCAGGGCTACGAGCAGTACGTC. The chain carries TRBV5-6 and TRBJ2-7; possibly TRBD1 for D (5 bases). Germline-derived CDR1 and CDR2 are SGHDT and YYEEEE. V was pared by 0 bases and J by 3 bases, with 10 bases between. The CDR3 has 14 amino acids.

J is TRBJ2-4 and V is TRBV4-2; 9 positions match TRBD2. CDR1 and CDR2 from the germline V gene are LGHNA and YNFKEQ. The trim removed 4 bases at V and 4 bases at J, leaving 14 bases unmatched. The CDR3 runs 18 residues. CDR3 sequence (DNA): TGTGCCAGCAGCCCCTTTGCGGGCCAGCGGGGGGTTAAAAACATTCAGTACTTC. Its translation is CASSPFAGQRGVKNIQYF.

The chain couples TRBV10-2 to TRBJ2-7, with 7 bases fitting TRBD1. This CDR3 comprises 13 residues. Germline-derived CDR1 and CDR2 are WSHSY and SAAADI. Trimming cost V 4 bases and J 6 bases; bases outside gene matches: 6. The CDR3 protein is CASSATGPTEQYV. DNA for the CDR3: TGCGCCAGCAGTGCGACAGGGCCCACCGAGCAGTACGTC.

This clonotype is a singleton in its sample. This sequence joins TRBV4-1 and TRBJ2-1, with TRBD2 matching over 8 bases. The V gene's germline CDR1 is MGHRA and CDR2 YSYEKL. The CDR3 totals 15 residues. With 5 bases clipped from V and 7 bases from J, the junction kept 10 bases outside the gene matches. The CDR3 loop is CASSSGRGGKNEQFF. The CDR3 DNA reads TGCGCCAGCAGCTCCGGCCGGGGGGGCAAGAATGAGCAGTTCTTC.

J is TRBJ2-5 and V is TRBV10-2; 10 bases map to TRBD2. Germline trimming cut 8 bases from V and 3 bases from J; bases unmatched to any gene: 3. The length of the CDR3 is 13 residues. The germline gives CDR1 WSHSY, CDR2 SAAADI. The CDR3 coding sequence is TGCGCCAGCTGTCTAGCGGGGGAAGAGACCCAGTACTTC. It translates to CASCLAGEETQYF.

V and J are TRBV6-5 and TRBJ1-6; 10 nucleotides align to TRBD1. V trimming: 7 bases; J trimming: 11 bases; junction bases outside the gene matches: 8. Germline-derived CDR1 and CDR2 are MNHEY and SVGAGI. This CDR3 contains 14 residues. The CDR3 is CASNPTGGTAPLHF. The CDR3 DNA sequence: TGTGCCAGCAACCCGACAGGGGGCACGGCACCCCTCCACTTT.

As for this clonotype: The conserved phenylalanine or tryptophan normally closing the CDR3 is absent here, so this likely arose from a read error. The rearrangement uses TRBV7-9 and TRBJ2-2; TRBD1 or TRBD2 may be the D gene (6 bases each). The V end lost 5 bases, the J end lost 0 bases, and 13 bases lay between the germline ends. There are 16 residues in the CDR3. Germline V gives CDR1 SEHNR, CDR2 FQNEAQ (reference sequence). DNA for the CDR3: TGTGCCAGCAGCCTCCGGGGGCTCGCGAACACCGGGGAGCTGTTTTTA. This translates into CASSLRGLANTGELFL.

The chain is built from TRBV18 and TRBJ1-2; no reliable D call. V was clipped by 3 bases and J by 6 bases, with 11 bases between them. Germline CDR1 reads KGHSH; CDR2 reads LQKENI. There are 13 residues in the CDR3. The CDR3: CASSPSAGDGYTF. CDR3 DNA sequence: TGTGCCAGCTCACCTTCGGCAGGTGATGGCTACACCTTC.

The CDR3 DNA sequence: TGTGCCACCAGCGGGCCGGGACTAAGCCCTTCTATCTTGATGAGCGGACAGTTCTTC. Its protein is CATSGPGLSPSILMSGQFF. This chain links TRBV15 with TRBJ2-1, with 7 positions matching TRBD2. Germline loops: CDR1 LNHNV, CDR2 YYDKDF (reference sequence). Trimming cost V 5 bases and J 13 bases; bases outside gene matches: 29. The CDR3 is 19 residues long.

This clonotype was observed a few times. V usage is TRBV5-1 and J usage is TRBJ1-1; tentative D call: TRBD1 (5 bases). The CDR3 loop spans 16 amino acids. Trimming took 1 base from V and 6 from J, leaving 19 bases between them. Germline-derived CDR1 and CDR2 are SGHRS and YFSETQ. The CDR3 DNA is TGCGCCAGCAGCTTGAGTTGGCAGGGAGTCCAACCTGAAGCTTTCTTT. Protein: CASSLSWQGVQPEAFF.

There are many counts of this clonotype. The rearrangement links TRBV5-1 to TRBJ2-5, with no clear D. CDR1 and CDR2 from the germline V gene are SGHRS and YFSETQ. The CDR3 extends over 11 amino acids. V was pared by 0 bases and J by 5 bases, with 2 bases between. Here the CDR3 DNA reads TGCGCCAGCAGCTTGGATGAGACCCAGTACTTC. Its protein is CASSLDETQYF.

Only a few counts were recorded for this clonotype. This rearrangement joins TRBV9 to TRBJ1-2; 12 bases map to TRBD1. Losses at the gene ends were 7 bases for V and 3 bases for J; bases not matched to a gene: 7. This CDR3 comprises 15 residues. Germline CDR1 and CDR2: SGDLS and YYNGEE. CDR3 sequence reads: CASGTGGPADYGYTF. The CDR3, as DNA: TGTGCCAGCGGGACAGGGGGCCCGGCGGACTATGGCTACACCTTC.

This chain joins TRBV6-2 or TRBV6-3 and TRBJ2-5, with TRBD2 matching over 13 bases. V lost 8 bases and J lost 1; bases outside the gene matches: 4. There are 15 residues in the CDR3. Germline CDR1 reads MNHEY; CDR2 reads SVGEGT. This CDR3 reads CASRLAGGLQETQYF. The DNA for the CDR3 is TGTGCCAGCCGACTAGCGGGGGGCCTCCAAGAGACCCAGTACTTC.

V is TRBV10-3 and J is TRBJ2-7; 7 positions agree with TRBD2. V gave up 3 bases and J gave up 3 bases; unmatched junction bases: 8. Germline V CDR1 and CDR2: ENHRY, SYGVKD. The CDR3 covers 15 residues. For the CDR3, the DNA is TGTGCCATCAGTGAAGGTACTAGCGACTACTACGAGCAGTACGTC. Amino acid sequence: CAISEGTSDYYEQYV.

This clonotype appeared a few times. The chain combines TRBV5-1 with TRBJ2-1; possibly TRBD2 for D (7 bases). The CDR3 extends over 13 amino acids. Germline-derived CDR1 and CDR2 are SGHRS and YFSETQ. Trimming removed 9 bases at V and 7 bases at J, with 17 bases between. The CDR3 loop is CATNGGAGNEQFF. CDR3 sequence (DNA): TGCGCCACCAATGGGGGGGCTGGGAATGAGCAGTTCTTC.

The gene calls are TRBV5-1 and TRBJ2-3, with TRBD1 as a possible D gene (6 bases). CDR1 SGHRS and CDR2 YFSETQ come from the germline V gene. The CDR3 is made up of 15 amino acids. Trimming took 0 bases from V and 7 from J, leaving 15 bases between them. In DNA form, the CDR3 reads TGCGCCAGCAGCTTGGAAGGGACAACAGGTCATACGCAGTATTTT. Its translation: CASSLEGTTGHTQYF. The entire variable domain, with the rest obtained from reference TRBV5-1 and TRBJ2-3, is as follows: KAGVTQTPRYLIKTRGQQVTLSCSPISGHRSVSWYQQTPGQGLQFLFEYFSETQRNKGNFPGRFSGRQFSNSRSEMNVSTLELGDSALYLCASSLEGTTGHTQYFGPGTRLTVL.